This T cell receptor beta chain is from a study of post-analysis software for immune sequencing data. Whole-study results and caveats: In patients, TRBV5-6, TRBV5-1 and TRBV20-1 belonged to five or six TRBV segments found more frequently than in controls.

A word on this clonotype: Antigen: not known.

The length of the CDR3 is 17 residues. J was trimmed by 0 bases and V by 4 bases; bases with no gene match: 5. Per germline, CDR1 SGHRS and CDR2 YFSETQ. Included in the TCR beta cDNA libraries were unique molecular identifiers. Using its own MiXCR run on the PCR reads, TCRdb lists one record per CDR3 protein. In the table there are under 900,000 distinct CDR3 sequences, approximately 53% of which are singletons. The source material was blood. This TCR was sampled from a girl between 10 and 17 years old with multiple sclerosis. The chain recombines TRBV5-1 with TRBJ2-7, with TRBD2 matching 15 bases. The CDR3 DNA is TGCGCCAGCAGCAAGGGACTAGCGGGGGGCCGCTCCTACGAGCAGTACTTC. This gives the protein CASSKGLAGGRSYEQYF.